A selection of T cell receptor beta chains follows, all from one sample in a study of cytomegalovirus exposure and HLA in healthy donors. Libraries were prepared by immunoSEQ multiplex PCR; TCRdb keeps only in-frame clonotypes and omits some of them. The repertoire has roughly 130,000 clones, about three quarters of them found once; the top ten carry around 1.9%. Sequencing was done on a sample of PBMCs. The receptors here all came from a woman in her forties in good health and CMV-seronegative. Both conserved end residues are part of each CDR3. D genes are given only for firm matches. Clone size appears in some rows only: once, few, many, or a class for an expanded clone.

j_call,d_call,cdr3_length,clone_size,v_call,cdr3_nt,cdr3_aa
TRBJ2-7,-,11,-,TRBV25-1,TGTGCCAGCAGTGCCTACTACGAGCAGTACTTC,CASSAYYEQYF
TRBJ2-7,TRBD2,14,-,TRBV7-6,TGTGCCAGCAGCCCCGGGGGGGGTTCCTACGAGCAGTACTTC,CASSPGGGSYEQYF
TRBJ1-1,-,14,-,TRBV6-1,TGTGCCAGCAGTGAACGGTGGGGCGAGACTGAAGCTTTCTTT,CASSERWGETEAFF
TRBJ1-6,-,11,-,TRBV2,TGTGCCAGCACCGGGGTAGGGTCCCTCCACTTT,CASTGVGSLHF
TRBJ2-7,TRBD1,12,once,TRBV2,TGTGCCAGCAGCTCACAGGGGGCCGAGCAGTACTTC,CASSSQGAEQYF
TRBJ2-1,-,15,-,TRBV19,TGTGCCAGTAGTATCCCCCAGGGGCGCTTAAATGAGCAGTTCTTC,CASSIPQGRLNEQFF
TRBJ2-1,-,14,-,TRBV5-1,TGCGCCAGCAGCTTGGCCAGTAGGGGGAATGAGCAGTTCTTC,CASSLASRGNEQFF
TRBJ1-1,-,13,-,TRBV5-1,TGCGCCAGCAGCCCCGGACTGGGGACTGAAGCTTTCTTT,CASSPGLGTEAFF
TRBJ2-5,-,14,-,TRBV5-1,TGCGCCAGCAGCCCGGACAGCAACCAAGAGACCCAGTACTTC,CASSPDSNQETQYF
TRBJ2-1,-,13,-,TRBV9,TGCGCCAGCAGCGTAGCTGGGGGCCATGAGCAGTTCTTC,CASSVAGGHEQFF
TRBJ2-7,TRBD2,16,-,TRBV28,TGTGCCATTTCGACTAGCGGGGGGGAAGGCGGTGGCGAGCAGTACTTC,CAISTSGGEGGGEQYF
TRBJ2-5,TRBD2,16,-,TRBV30,TGTGCCTGGAGTCCGGGACTAGCGGGGGCTGAAGAGACCCAGTACTTC,CAWSPGLAGAEETQYF
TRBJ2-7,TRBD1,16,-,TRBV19,TGTGCCAGTAGCAACCGCAGGGGGTCGAGCTCCTACGAGCAGTACTTC,CASSNRRGSSSYEQYF
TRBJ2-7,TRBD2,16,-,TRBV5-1,TGCGCCAGCAGGGACTATACTAGCGGTCTCTCGGACGAGCAGTACTTC,CASRDYTSGLSDEQYF
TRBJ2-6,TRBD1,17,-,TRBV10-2,TGCGCCGCCCCACGAGGGGAAAGGGGGCCTGGGGCCAACGGCCTGACTTTC,CAAPRGERGPGANGLTF
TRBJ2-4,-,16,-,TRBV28,TGTGCCAGCAGTTCCACACAGGGAATCTTAGCAAACAGTCAGTACTTC,CASSSTQGILANSQYF
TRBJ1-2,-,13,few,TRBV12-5,TGTGCTAGTGGTTTGGAGGGGTTCGGTGGCTACACCTTC,CASGLEGFGGYTF